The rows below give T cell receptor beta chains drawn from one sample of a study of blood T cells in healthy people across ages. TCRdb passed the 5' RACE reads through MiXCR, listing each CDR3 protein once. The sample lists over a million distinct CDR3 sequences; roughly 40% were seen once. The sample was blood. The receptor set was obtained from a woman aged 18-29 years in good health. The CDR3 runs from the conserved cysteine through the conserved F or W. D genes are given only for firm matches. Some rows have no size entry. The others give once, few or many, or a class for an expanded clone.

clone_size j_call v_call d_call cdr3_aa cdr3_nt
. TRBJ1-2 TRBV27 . CASSPDQGPYGYTF TGTGCCAGCAGTCCTGATCAGGGGCCCTATGGCTACACCTTC
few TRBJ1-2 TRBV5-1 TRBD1 CASSWSSGQADGYTF TGCGCCAGCAGCTGGTCGTCGGGACAGGCGGATGGCTACACCTTC
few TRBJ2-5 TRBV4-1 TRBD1 CASSPGQGALQETQYF TGCGCCAGCAGCCCCGGACAGGGGGCCTTACAAGAGACCCAGTACTTC
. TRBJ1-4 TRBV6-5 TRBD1 CASRTGTQGEKLFF TGTGCCAGCAGGACAGGGACTCAGGGTGAAAAACTGTTTTTT
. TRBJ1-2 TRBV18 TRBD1 CASSPIRDSLSYGYTF TGTGCCAGCTCCCCCATCCGGGACAGCCTCAGCTATGGCTACACCTTC
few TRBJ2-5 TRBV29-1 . CSVKGGKDETQYF TGCAGCGTTAAGGGGGGCAAGGACGAGACCCAGTACTTC
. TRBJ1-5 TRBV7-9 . CASSFPAGGNNQPQHF TGTGCCAGCAGCTTCCCCGCGGGTGGAAACAATCAGCCCCAGCATTTT
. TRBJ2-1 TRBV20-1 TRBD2 CSARLPGRRGDNEQFF TGCAGTGCTAGACTACCTGGGAGACGGGGGGACAATGAGCAGTTCTTC
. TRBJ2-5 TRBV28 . CASSFWTNQETQYF TGTGCCAGCAGTTTCTGGACTAACCAAGAGACCCAGTACTTC
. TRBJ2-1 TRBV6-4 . CASTTRDEQFF TGTGCCAGCACTACTCGGGACGAGCAGTTCTTC
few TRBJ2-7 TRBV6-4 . CVGRPRSYEQYF TGTGTCGGACGGCCTCGCTCCTACGAGCAGTACTTC
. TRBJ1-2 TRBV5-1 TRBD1 CASSSGQGADVYGYTF TGCGCCAGCAGCTCGGGACAGGGAGCAGATGTCTATGGCTACACCTTC